The rows below give T cell receptor beta chains drawn from one sample of a study of CD8 T cells in ankylosing spondylitis. TCRdb re-derived calls from the 5' RACE reads in MiXCR, one entry per CDR3 protein. The sample records more than 150,000 distinct CDR3 sequences, roughly 10% being singletons. Sample: blood, either unsorted or a sorted T cell fraction (not recorded which). These receptors all come from a male donor with ankylosing spondylitis or in good health (not recorded which). Each CDR3 is given with its conserved first and last residue. D genes are given only for firm matches. Clone size is shown for a subset of rows, as once, few, many or a class of expanded clone.

>TRBV7-6|-|-|TRBJ1-2
CASSRTSGTYGYTF
TGTGCCAGCAGCCGGACCTCAGGGACCTATGGCTACACCTTC
>TRBV3-1|TRBD2|-|TRBJ2-1
CASSPQAGAVNEQFF
TGTGCCAGCAGCCCACAAGCGGGAGCCGTCAATGAGCAGTTCTTC
>TRBV28|TRBD1|many|TRBJ1-2
CASSLTVTGASYTF
TGTGCCAGCAGTTTAACGGTCACAGGGGCTAGCTACACCTTC
>TRBV12-3/TRBV12-4|-|many|TRBJ2-7
CASSVDYEQYF
TGTGCCAGCAGTGTGGACTACGAGCAGTACTTC
>TRBV20-1|TRBD2|many|TRBJ2-1
CSALGTSGRGSYNEQFF
TGCAGTGCTCTTGGGACTAGCGGGAGAGGCTCCTACAATGAGCAGTTCTTC
>TRBV19|-|few|TRBJ2-3
CASNAGRYTDTQYF
TGTGCCAGTAACGCGGGAAGGTACACAGATACGCAGTATTTT
>TRBV5-1|-|many|TRBJ1-6
CASSLGQTNSPLHF
TGCGCCAGCAGCTTGGGTCAGACCAATTCACCCCTCCACTTT
>TRBV5-1|-|-|TRBJ2-2
CASSLTSSNTGELFF
TGCGCCAGCAGCTTAACCTCTTCGAACACCGGGGAGCTGTTTTTT
>TRBV7-9|-|many|TRBJ1-1
CASSLPVGGDTEAFF
TGTGCCAGCAGCCTCCCCGTGGGAGGGGACACTGAAGCTTTCTTT
>TRBV7-6|-|-|TRBJ2-1
CALKVNPQDNEQFF
TGTGCCTTAAAGGTAAACCCTCAAGACAATGAGCAGTTCTTC
>TRBV7-6|-|-|TRBJ2-1
CASSSHIVDEQFF
TGTGCCAGCAGTTCACATATAGTTGATGAGCAGTTCTTC
>TRBV2|-|many|TRBJ2-7
CASSERGRGDEQYF
TGTGCCAGCAGTGAGCGGGGTCGCGGCGACGAGCAGTACTTC
>TRBV6-6|-|-|TRBJ1-2
CAITDINYGYTF
TGTGCCATCACAGATATCAACTATGGCTACACCTTC